This T cell receptor beta chain appears in the sequencing data of a study of CXCR3-negative and CXCR3-positive naive CD8 T cells. Study-level findings and limits: Researchers report that CXCR3-positive naive cells carry more hydrophobic TRB CDR3s than CXCR3-negative naive cells. Naive subsets displayed similar surface CD5, and TCR strength was inferred from TRB CDR3 properties.

Details on this clonotype: Its antigen is undetermined.

In preparing the TRB cDNA libraries, 5' RACE with UMI labels was used. TCRdb re-called the 5' RACE reads and catalogs CDR3 proteins one per entry, DNA excluded. Its table records 100,000 or so distinct CDR3 sequences. The CDR3 is 15 residues long. CDR1 and CDR2 from the germline V gene are SQVTM and ANQGSEA. This sequence originates from a human donor in good health. Some clones in this sample may be carry-over from other donors' samples. The chain combines TRBV29-1 with TRBJ2-5; TCRdb calls TRBD1, which cannot be checked without DNA. Sequencing was performed on naive CXCR3+ CD8+ T cells from blood. Subset here: CD45RO-CCR7+CD27+CD95- naive CD8+ T cells expressing CXCR3 (TNR3+). The CDR3 sequence is CSVADPGQIQETQYF.